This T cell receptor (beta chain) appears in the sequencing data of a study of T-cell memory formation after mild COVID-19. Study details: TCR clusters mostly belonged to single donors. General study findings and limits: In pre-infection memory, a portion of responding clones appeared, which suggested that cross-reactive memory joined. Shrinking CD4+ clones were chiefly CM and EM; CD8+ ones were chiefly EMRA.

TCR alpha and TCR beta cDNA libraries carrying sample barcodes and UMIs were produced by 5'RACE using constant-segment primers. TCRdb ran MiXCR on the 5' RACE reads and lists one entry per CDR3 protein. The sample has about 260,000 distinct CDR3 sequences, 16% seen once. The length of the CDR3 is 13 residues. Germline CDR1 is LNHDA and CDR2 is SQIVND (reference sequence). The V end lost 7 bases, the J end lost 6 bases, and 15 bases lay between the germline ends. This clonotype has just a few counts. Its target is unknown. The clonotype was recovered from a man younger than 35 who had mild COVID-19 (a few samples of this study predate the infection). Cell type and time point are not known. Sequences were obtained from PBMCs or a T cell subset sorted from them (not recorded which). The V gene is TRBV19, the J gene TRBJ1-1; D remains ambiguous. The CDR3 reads CASMGIGNAEAFF. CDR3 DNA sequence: TGTGCCAGTATGGGAATCGGAAACGCTGAAGCTTTCTTT.